This TCR beta chain comes out of a study of blood T cell repertoires in COVID-19. Assay: immunoSEQ multiplex PCR; the TCRdb copy retains only in-frame clones and omits some. The data contain 120,000 to 150,000 clones, about four fifths of them singletons. The germline V and J ends were trimmed by 4 bases and 7 bases, with 11 bases remaining between them. Germline loops: CDR1 SGHNT, CDR2 YYREEE (reference sequence). This CDR3 spans 12 amino acids. This sequence joins TRBV5-4 and TRBJ1-1; D is unclear. The sample was peripheral blood. This TCR was recovered from a human donor with acute or convalescent COVID-19. The donor label of this sample is uncertain. The CDR3 reads CASSLGSFEAFF. The DNA for the CDR3 is TGTGCCAGCAGCCTCGGGAGCTTTGAAGCTTTCTTT.